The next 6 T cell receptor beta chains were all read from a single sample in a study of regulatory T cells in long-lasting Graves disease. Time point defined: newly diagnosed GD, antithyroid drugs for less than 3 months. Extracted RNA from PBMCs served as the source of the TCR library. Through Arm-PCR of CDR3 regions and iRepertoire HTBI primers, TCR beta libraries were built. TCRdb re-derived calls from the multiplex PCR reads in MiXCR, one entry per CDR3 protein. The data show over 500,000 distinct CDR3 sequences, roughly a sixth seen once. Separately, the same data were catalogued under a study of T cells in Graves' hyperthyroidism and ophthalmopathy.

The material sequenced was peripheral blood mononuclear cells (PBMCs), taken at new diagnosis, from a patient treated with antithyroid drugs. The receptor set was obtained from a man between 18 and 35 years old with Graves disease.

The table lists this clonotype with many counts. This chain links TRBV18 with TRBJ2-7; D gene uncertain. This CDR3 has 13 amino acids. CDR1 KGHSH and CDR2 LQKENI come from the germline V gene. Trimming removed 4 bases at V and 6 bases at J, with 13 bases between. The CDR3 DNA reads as TGTGCCAGCTCACGGAGAGATTCTACCGAGCAGTACTTC. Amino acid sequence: CASSRRDSTEQYF.

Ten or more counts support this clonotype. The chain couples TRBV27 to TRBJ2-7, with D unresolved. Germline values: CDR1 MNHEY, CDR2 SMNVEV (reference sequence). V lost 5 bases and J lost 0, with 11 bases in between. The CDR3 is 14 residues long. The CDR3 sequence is CASSPSLPSYEQYF. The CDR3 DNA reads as TGTGCCAGCAGTCCCTCTCTACCCTCCTACGAGCAGTACTTC.

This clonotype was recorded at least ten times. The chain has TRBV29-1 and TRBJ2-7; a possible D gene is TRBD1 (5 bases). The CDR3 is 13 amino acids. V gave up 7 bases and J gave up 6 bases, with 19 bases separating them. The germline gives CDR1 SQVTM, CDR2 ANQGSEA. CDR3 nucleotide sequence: TGCAGCGCTGGTGCAGGGCTACCTCTCGAGCAGTACTTC. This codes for CSAGAGLPLEQYF.

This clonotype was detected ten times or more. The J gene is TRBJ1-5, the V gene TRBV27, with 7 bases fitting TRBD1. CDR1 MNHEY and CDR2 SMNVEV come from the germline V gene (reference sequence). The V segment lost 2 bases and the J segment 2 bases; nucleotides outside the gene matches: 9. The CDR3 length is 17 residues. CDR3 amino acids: CASSLGTDFLGNQPQHF. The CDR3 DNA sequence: TGTGCCAGCAGTTTAGGGACAGACTTTTTGGGCAATCAGCCCCAGCATTTT.

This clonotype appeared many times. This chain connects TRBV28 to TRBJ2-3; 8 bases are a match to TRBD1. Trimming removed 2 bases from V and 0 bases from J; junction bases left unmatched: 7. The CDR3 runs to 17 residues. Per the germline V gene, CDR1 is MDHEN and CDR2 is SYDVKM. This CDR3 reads CASSLNPTGGSTDTQYF. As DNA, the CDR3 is TGTGCCAGCAGTTTAAACCCTACAGGGGGTAGCACAGATACGCAGTATTTT. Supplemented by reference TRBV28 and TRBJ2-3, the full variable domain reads DVKVTQSSRYLVKRTGEKVFLECVQDMDHENMFWYRQDPGLGLRLIYFSYDVKMKEKGDIPEGYSVSREKKERFSLILESASTNQTSMYLCASSLNPTGGSTDTQYFGPGTRLTVL.

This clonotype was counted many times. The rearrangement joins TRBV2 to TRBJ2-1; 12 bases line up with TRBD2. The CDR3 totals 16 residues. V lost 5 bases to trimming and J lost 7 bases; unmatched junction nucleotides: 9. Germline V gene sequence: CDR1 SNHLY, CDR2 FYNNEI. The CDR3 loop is CASSPPSGRAMNEQFF. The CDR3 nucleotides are TGTGCCAGCAGTCCCCCTAGCGGGAGGGCTATGAATGAGCAGTTCTTC.